This record covers a single TCR beta chain. Its antigen is unknown. This sample is drawn from a study of shared clonotypes between healthy human individuals. Terminally differentiated effector memory CD45RA+ cells were excluded from the naive CD8 cells, which were CD45RO-negative and positively selected for CCR7. This CDR3 region has 13 residues. Germline CDR1 is SGHNT and CDR2 is YYREEE (reference sequence). At deep level, the assay was performed. Assay: immunoSEQ multiplex PCR; the TCRdb copy retains only in-frame clones and omits some. Of about 2.1 million clones in the sample, 90% to 95% were seen once. Study observations and caveats: Enrolling few donors narrowed the genetic and exposure-history diversity that was represented.

What was sequenced was naive CD8+ T cells from PBMCs. The chain employs TRBV5-4 and TRBJ2-7; unclear D gene. The clonotype comes from a man in his late teens or twenties in good health. Some clones in this sample may be carry-over from other donors' samples. CDR3 region: CARPCVGCAEQYF. The CDR3 nucleotides read TGTGCAAGGCCGTGTGTCGGTTGTGCCGAGCAGTACTTC.